This entry lists 26 T cell receptor beta chains sequenced from one sample in a study of Ad26.COV2.S vaccination and SARS-CoV-2 variants. Treatment specified: over 15 received Ad26.COV2.S at low or high dose, single or two shots; five or six received placebo; per-sample allocation not given. The investigators took samples on day 63 after the first vaccine or placebo injection. This table comes from immunoSEQ multiplex PCR, and its TCRdb copy is limited to in-frame clones, with some not included. The sample records roughly 350,000 clones, around nine tenths being singletons. This specimen was peripheral blood, taken in a trial of Ad26.COV2.S vaccine versus placebo. The receptors come from a person between 18 and 59 years old who received the Ad26.COV2.S COVID-19 vaccine or a placebo.

The chain employs TRBV7-6 and TRBJ2-7; 7 bases line up with TRBD1. Germline assignment: CDR1 SGHVS and CDR2 FNYEAQ. CDR3 size: 14 residues. Germline trimming cut 3 bases from V and 5 bases from J; bases unmatched to any gene: 7. The DNA of the CDR3 is TGTGCCAGCAGCTTTGGTCAGGGGGTACACGAGCAGTACTTC. Its protein product is CASSFGQGVHEQYF. Supplemented by reference TRBV7-6 and TRBJ2-7, the full variable domain reads GAGVSQSPRYKVTKRGQDVALRCDPISGHVSLYWYRQALGQGPEFLTYFNYEAQQDKSGLPNDRFSAERPEGSISTLTIQRTEQRDSAMYRCASSFGQGVHEQYFGPGTRLTVT.

This clone turned up a few times. The V and J genes are TRBV10-3 and TRBJ2-7; 11 nucleotides agree with TRBD2. Germline assignment: CDR1 ENHRY and CDR2 SYGVKD. Trimming at V came to 4 bases and at J to 3 bases, leaving 2 bases not matched to a gene. The CDR3 spans 14 residues. CDR3 in DNA: TGTGCCATCAGTGCCGGGACTAGCGGCTACGAGCAGTACTTC. Residues: CAISAGTSGYEQYF.

The gene calls are TRBV29-1 and TRBJ2-7; 7 bases are a match to TRBD2. J was trimmed by 4 bases and V by 6 bases; bases with no gene match: 6. The CDR3 is made up of 12 amino acids. The germline gives CDR1 SQVTM, CDR2 ANQGSEA. CDR3 nucleotide sequence: TGCAGCGTGGAGACTAGCTTGTACGAGCAGTACTTC. It translates to CSVETSLYEQYF.

The chain uses TRBV14 and TRBJ2-1, with D maybe TRBD2 (5 bases). The CDR3 is made up of 16 amino acids. Germline loops: CDR1 SGHDN, CDR2 FVKESK. Trimming pared 1 base from V and 10 bases from J, leaving 20 bases between. The CDR3 DNA reads TGTGCCAGCAGCCAAGTACCACTTAGGGCTTGGGAGGAGCAGTTCTTC. It specifies CASSQVPLRAWEEQFF. The variable domain in full, completed from reference TRBV14 and TRBJ2-1, reads EAGVTQFPSHSVIEKGQTVTLRCDPISGHDNLYWYRRVMGKEIKFLLHFVKESKQDESGMPNNRFLAERTGGTYSTLKVQPAELEDSGVYFCASSQVPLRAWEEQFFGPGTRLTVL.

The chain is built from TRBV19 and TRBJ1-5; D not certain. The CDR3 runs 12 residues. CDR1 and CDR2 (germline): LNHDA, SQIVND (reference sequence). The germline V and J ends were trimmed by 6 bases and 7 bases, with 10 bases remaining between them. DNA of the CDR3: TGTGCCAGTAGCTACCACATCCAGCCCCAGCATTTT. It specifies CASSYHIQPQHF.

The gene calls are TRBV7-9 and TRBJ2-7; 8 bases line up with TRBD1. The CDR3 length is 16 residues. Trimming cost V 5 bases and J 4 bases; bases outside gene matches: 13. Germline CDR1 is SEHNR and CDR2 is FQNEAQ (reference sequence). CDR3 coding DNA: TGTGCCAGCAGCCCACGTAGGGGACAGGTCAAATACGAGCAGTACTTC. Its translation is CASSPRRGQVKYEQYF.

CDR3 residues: CASRPYYEQYF. The CDR3 DNA sequence: TGTGCCAGCAGGCCGTACTACGAGCAGTACTTC. The chain carries TRBV6-5 and TRBJ2-7; D remains unclear. This CDR3 has 11 residues. In germline, CDR1 is MNHEY, CDR2 SVGAGI. Trimming took 6 bases from V and 3 from J, leaving 6 bases between them.

This clone was seen only once. V gene TRBV18 combines with J gene TRBJ2-2; 7 bases agree with TRBD2. This CDR3 has 16 residues. In germline, CDR1 is KGHSH, CDR2 LQKENI. Trimming at V came to 3 bases and at J to 0 bases, leaving 4 bases not matched to a gene. The CDR3 bases are TGTGCCAGCTCACCTCTAGCGGAAGCGAACACCGGGGAGCTGTTTTTT. It is translated as CASSPLAEANTGELFF.

V and J are TRBV6-2 or TRBV6-3 and TRBJ1-2; TRBD1 matches at 7 bases. With 5 bases clipped from V and 6 bases from J, the junction kept 15 bases outside the gene matches. CDR3 length equals 16 residues. Germline-derived CDR1 and CDR2 are MNHEY and SVGEGT. The CDR3 reads CASSDGRQGRENGYTF. CDR3 DNA: TGTGCCAGCAGTGATGGCCGACAGGGCAGAGAGAATGGCTACACCTTC.

The V and J genes are TRBV28 and TRBJ2-1; maybe TRBD2 (5 bases). The V end lost 7 bases, the J end lost 7 bases, and 17 bases lay between the germline ends. Germline assignment: CDR1 MDHEN and CDR2 SYDVKM. The CDR3 contains 14 residues. The CDR3 spells CASTRTPEANEQFF. DNA for the CDR3: TGTGCCAGCACCCGGACTCCTGAGGCGAATGAGCAGTTCTTC.

This chain connects TRBV28 to TRBJ1-2, with D hard to call. CDR1 and CDR2 from the germline V gene are MDHEN and SYDVKM. V gave up 6 bases and J gave up 5 bases, with 13 bases separating them. The CDR3 is 13 residues long. CDR3 in amino acids: CASRAQEVYGYTF. In DNA form, the CDR3 reads TGTGCCAGCAGGGCTCAGGAAGTGTATGGCTACACCTTC.

The V gene is TRBV2, the J gene TRBJ2-3; D is possibly TRBD2 (6 bases). This CDR3 has 14 amino acids. Germline values: CDR1 SNHLY, CDR2 FYNNEI. Trimming removed 5 bases at V and 2 bases at J, with 11 bases between. CDR3 in amino acids: CASSLGGNTDTQYF. CDR3 DNA sequence: TGTGCCAGCAGTCTCGGAGGGAACACAGATACGCAGTATTTT.

This rearrangement joins TRBV6-2 or TRBV6-3 to TRBJ1-4; no definite D call. Per germline, CDR1 MNHEY and CDR2 SVGEGT. With 5 bases removed from V and 2 bases from J, the gap between germline ends came to 12 bases. The CDR3 is 15 amino acids. This CDR3 reads CASSTPTSTNEKLFF. The CDR3 DNA is TGTGCCAGCAGTACGCCGACATCTACTAATGAAAAACTGTTTTTT.

This rearrangement joins TRBV18 to TRBJ1-2, with D uncertain. This CDR3 comprises 15 residues. Germline V gene data show CDR1 as KGHSH and CDR2 as LQKENI. V shed 4 bases and J shed 2 bases, with 14 bases lying between them. The CDR3 nucleotides are TGTGCCAGCTCACTTCGGTCCGGGGAAAACTATGGCTACACCTTC. It codes for CASSLRSGENYGYTF.

CDR3 sequence reads: CASREEAGELFF. CDR3 DNA sequence: TGTGCCAGCAGAGAAGAGGCCGGGGAGCTGTTTTTT. The chain couples TRBV25-1 to TRBJ2-2; D is unresolved. Germline CDR1 is MGHDK and CDR2 is SYGVNS. The length of the CDR3 is 12 residues. The V end lost 6 bases, the J end lost 6 bases, and 8 bases lay between the germline ends.

The rearrangement joins TRBV27 to TRBJ2-7; D is possibly TRBD1 or TRBD2 (5 bases each). Per germline, CDR1 MNHEY and CDR2 SMNVEV (reference sequence). V was trimmed by 2 bases and J by 0 bases, leaving 11 bases between them. The CDR3 length is 15 residues. CDR3 in DNA: TGTGCCAGCAGTTTAAAGGGACGGAGCTCCTACGAGCAGTACTTC. This sequence encodes CASSLKGRSSYEQYF.

This clone occurred once. V is TRBV7-2 and J is TRBJ1-6; 8 bases are a match to TRBD1. Germline V CDR1 and CDR2: SGHTA, FQGNSA. This CDR3 is built from 15 residues. The ends lost 4 bases at V and 6 bases at J; junction bases unmatched: 5. The CDR3 loop is CASSSWTGINSPLHF. Written as DNA, the CDR3 is TGTGCCAGCAGCTCCTGGACAGGGATTAATTCACCCCTCCACTTT.

Concerning this clone: The junction departs from the called germline gene at one end, perhaps through a read error. Other nucleotide sequences in the sample specify the same CDR3. V usage is TRBV20-1 and J usage is TRBJ1-1; D is unresolved. The CDR3 has 11 residues. Germline CDR1 is DFQATT and CDR2 is SNEGSKA (reference sequence). Here the CDR3 DNA reads TGCAGTGCTAGAGATTACACCGAAGCTTTCTTT. Translating it yields CSARDYTEAFF.

The chain recombines TRBV5-1 with TRBJ2-7; 8 positions agree with TRBD2. Per the germline V gene, CDR1 is SGHRS and CDR2 is YFSETQ. Trimming took 7 bases from V and 7 from J; bases not matched to a gene: 16. This CDR3 comprises 15 residues. The DNA of the CDR3 is TGCGCCAGCCCAATGGAGCGGGGGCCCGCGGAGGAGCAGTACTTC. This translates into CASPMERGPAEEQYF.

On this clone: Other DNA sequences from this sample encode an identical CDR3 as well. The chain is built from TRBV3-1 (or the pseudogene TRBV3-2) and TRBJ2-1; 9 nucleotides agree with TRBD2. The junction had 3 bases not matched to a gene; V was cut back by 4 bases and J by 5 bases. This CDR3 has 14 amino acids. Germline V gene data show CDR1 as LGHDT and CDR2 as YNNKEL (reference sequence). As DNA, the CDR3 is TGTGCCAGCAGCCGCCTAGCGGGAAACAATGAGCAGTTCTTC. Amino acid sequence: CASSRLAGNNEQFF.

The chain uses TRBV6-6 and TRBJ2-2; 7 bases align to TRBD2. V shed 4 bases and J 8 bases; nucleotides not matched to a gene: 7. The CDR3 sequence is 14 residues long. Germline CDR1 is MNHNY and CDR2 is SVGAGI (reference sequence). The CDR3: CASSFAGRVGELFF. The CDR3 nucleotides read TGTGCCAGCAGTTTTGCAGGGAGGGTTGGGGAGCTGTTTTTT.

The chain carries TRBV28 and TRBJ1-5; tentative D call: TRBD1 (5 bases). This CDR3 has 14 amino acids. The ends were cut back, 8 bases at V and 6 bases at J, with 17 bases in the middle. Germline values: CDR1 MDHEN, CDR2 SYDVKM. The CDR3 nucleotides read TGTGCCAGCCGCGGGGGGGGGATGCGTCAGCCCCAGCATTTT. Protein: CASRGGGMRQPQHF.

This clone has a single count. The rearrangement links TRBV27 to TRBJ2-3; no definite D call. In germline, CDR1 is MNHEY, CDR2 SMNVEV (reference sequence). The germline V and J ends were trimmed by 3 bases and 0 bases, with 7 bases remaining between them. The CDR3 consists of 14 residues. CDR3 residues: CASSFARSTDTQYF. The CDR3 nucleotides read TGTGCCAGCAGTTTTGCCAGAAGCACAGATACGCAGTATTTT.

The chain employs TRBV10-2 and TRBJ2-7; D may correspond to TRBD1 or TRBD2 (5 bases each). The CDR3 sequence is 12 residues long. Germline CDR1 reads WSHSY; CDR2 reads SAAADI. Between the trimmed V and J ends, which lost 8 bases and 1 base, there was a span of 9 bases. The CDR3, as DNA: TGCGCCAGCCGGGACCGATCCTACGAGCAGTACTTC. It yields the protein CASRDRSYEQYF.

This CDR3 is CASSRHRGIGTGELFF. The CDR3 DNA follows: TGTGCCAGCAGTCGGCACAGGGGAATAGGCACCGGGGAGCTGTTTTTT. J is TRBJ2-2 and V is TRBV28, with TRBD1 matching 7 bases. The CDR3 extends over 16 amino acids. The V gene end was trimmed by 5 bases and the J gene end by 4 bases; junction bases not matched to a gene: 10. The germline V gene encodes CDR1 MDHEN and CDR2 SYDVKM.

On this clone: The same CDR3 is also encoded by other DNA sequences in this sample. The chain combines TRBV7-9 with TRBJ2-7; possibly TRBD1 for D (5 bases). Germline lookup yields CDR1 SEHNR and CDR2 FQNEAQ (reference sequence). The CDR3 runs to 12 residues. V lost 5 bases, J lost 3 bases, and 8 bases lay in between. This CDR3 is CASSQGDYEQYF. The CDR3, as DNA: TGTGCCAGCAGCCAAGGGGACTACGAGCAGTACTTC. The full variable domain, rest sourced from reference TRBV7-9 and TRBJ2-7, is DTGVSQNPRHKITKRGQNVTFRCDPISEHNRLYWYRQTLGQGPEFLTYFQNEAQLEKSRLLSDRFSAERPKGSFSTLEIQRTEQGDSAMYLCASSQGDYEQYFGPGTRLTVT.